This TCR beta chain stems from a study of blood T cell repertoires in COVID-19. Trimming left V 1 base short and J 4 bases short, with 10 bases between. The CDR3 is 14 amino acids. Per the germline V gene, CDR1 is MGHRA and CDR2 is YSYEKL. This clone has more than one count but fewer than ten. Measured with immunoSEQ multiplex PCR; TCRdb has only the in-frame clones, and not every one. The sample carries about 78,000 clones, 60% to 85% recorded once. Specimen: peripheral blood. This clonotype was sampled from a human donor in a cohort sampled during active COVID-19. This chain joins TRBV4-1 and TRBJ1-2, with D perhaps matching TRBD1 (5 bases). The CDR3 region has the DNA TGCGCCAGCAGCCAAGTTTTGGGGGGCTATGGCTACACCTTC. Its translation is CASSQVLGGYGYTF.